This is a list of T cell receptor beta chains from one sample in a study of T cell repertoires in cytomegalovirus infection. A single record per CDR3 protein comes from TCRdb applying MiXCR to the reads. The profile shows 28,000 or so distinct CDR3 sequences, around 20% of them singletons. No antigen has been identified for these receptors. Sample: CD8+ T cells from cultured PBMCs, taken from culture after CMV antigen stimulation. The receptors here all came from a human donor in good health (CMV status not recorded). Some clones in this sample may be carry-over from other donors' samples. Both conserved end residues are part of each CDR3. The D gene is left open where the match is weak. Clone size, where shown, is once, few, many, or a class for clones that have expanded.

v_call,j_call,clone_size,d_call,cdr3_aa,cdr3_nt
TRBV7-2,TRBJ2-1,-,-,CASSWGSGPYNEQFF,TGTGCCAGCAGCTGGGGTAGCGGACCCTACAATGAGCAGTTCTTC
TRBV10-3,TRBJ1-5,-,TRBD1,CAIREGQGRNQPQHF,TGTGCCATCAGAGAGGGACAGGGTCGCAATCAGCCCCAGCATTTT
TRBV7-9,TRBJ2-1,few,-,CASSFGGWEQFF,TGTGCCAGCAGCTTCGGGGGTTGGGAGCAGTTCTTC
TRBV6-2/TRBV6-3,TRBJ1-1,few,TRBD1,CASFTGVGTEAFF,TGTGCCAGCTTTACAGGGGTCGGCACTGAAGCTTTCTTT
TRBV12-3/TRBV12-4,TRBJ2-7,-,-,CASSSRQGGYEQYF,TGTGCCAGCAGTTCCCGCCAGGGTGGCTACGAGCAGTACTTC
TRBV7-2,TRBJ2-2,-,-,CASSWRGQLTGELFF,TGTGCCAGCAGCTGGCGGGGACAGCTGACCGGGGAGCTGTTTTTT
TRBV27,TRBJ2-7,-,TRBD2,CASSSRTGSGGPYEQYF,TGTGCCAGCAGTTCTCGGACCGGTAGCGGGGGTCCCTACGAGCAGTACTTC
TRBV7-8,TRBJ2-3,few,-,CASSSRGGMADTQYF,TGTGCCAGCAGCTCCCGAGGGGGTATGGCGGATACGCAGTATTTT
TRBV29-1,TRBJ2-3,-,TRBD2,CSVGAGVSTDTQYF,TGCAGCGTTGGGGCGGGAGTGAGCACAGATACGCAGTATTTT
TRBV12-3/TRBV12-4,TRBJ2-7,-,TRBD1,CASTSGGFEQYF,TGTGCCAGTACTTCAGGGGGTTTCGAGCAGTACTTC
TRBV7-6,TRBJ1-5,-,TRBD1,CASSSDRNQPQHF,TGTGCCAGCAGCTCGGACAGGAATCAGCCCCAGCATTTT